The table lists the clone carrying this T cell receptor (beta chain) with a few counts. Its specificity is unknown. This specimen belongs to a study of T cells after yellow fever vaccination. Study as a whole: It was SMART-Seq v4 Ultra Low Input that prepared the fractions with low cell numbers.

V was cut by 1 base and J by 2 bases, with 11 bases left in between. Germline CDR1 is SEHNR and CDR2 is FQNEAQ (reference sequence). The length of the CDR3 is 15 residues. Study observations and caveats: FACS-sorted repertoires could harbor abundant contaminating bulk-population clonotypes. A secondary response was less intense yet reached its peak sooner, at day 5 versus 15. After the booster, over 95% of CD4 and roughly nine tenths of CD8 primary-response clones were re-detected.

MiXCR, applied by TCRdb to the 5' RACE reads, yields one record per CDR3 protein. The sample records a few hundred thousand distinct CDR3 sequences, 8.7% being singletons. This sequence originates from a man between 18 and 35 years old who received the YFV17D yellow fever vaccine. V and J are TRBV7-9 and TRBJ2-5; D might be TRBD2 (6 bases). The starting material was PBMCs, obtained on the day of the first yellow fever vaccination. CDR3 in DNA: TGTGCCAGCAGCTTAGTGTCGGGGGAACAAGAGACCCAGTACTTC. This gives the protein CASSLVSGEQETQYF.